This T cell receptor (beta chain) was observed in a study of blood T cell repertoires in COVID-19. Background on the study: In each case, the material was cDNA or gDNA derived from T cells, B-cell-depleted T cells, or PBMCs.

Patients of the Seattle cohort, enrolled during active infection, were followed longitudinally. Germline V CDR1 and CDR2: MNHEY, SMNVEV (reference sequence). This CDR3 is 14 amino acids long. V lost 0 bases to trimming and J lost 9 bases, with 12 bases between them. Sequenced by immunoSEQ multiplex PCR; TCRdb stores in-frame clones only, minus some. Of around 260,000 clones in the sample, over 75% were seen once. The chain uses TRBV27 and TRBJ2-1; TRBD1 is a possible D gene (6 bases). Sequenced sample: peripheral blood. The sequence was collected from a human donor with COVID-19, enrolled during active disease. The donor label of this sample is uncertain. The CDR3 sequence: CASSLSTVRGEQFF. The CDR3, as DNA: TGTGCCAGCAGTTTATCGACGGTCAGGGGTGAGCAGTTCTTC.